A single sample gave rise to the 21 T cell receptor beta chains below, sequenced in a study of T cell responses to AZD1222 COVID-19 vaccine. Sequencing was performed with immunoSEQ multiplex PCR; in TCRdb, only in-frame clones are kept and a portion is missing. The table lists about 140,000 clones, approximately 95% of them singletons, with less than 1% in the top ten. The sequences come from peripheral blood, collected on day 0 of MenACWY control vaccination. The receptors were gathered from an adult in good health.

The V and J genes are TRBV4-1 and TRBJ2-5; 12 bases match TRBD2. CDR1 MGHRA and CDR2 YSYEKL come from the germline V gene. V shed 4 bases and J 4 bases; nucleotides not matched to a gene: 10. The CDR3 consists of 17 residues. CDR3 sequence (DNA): TGCGCCAGCAGCCTTTGGACTAGCGGGATTGCATCAGAGACCCAGTACTTC. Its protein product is CASSLWTSGIASETQYF.

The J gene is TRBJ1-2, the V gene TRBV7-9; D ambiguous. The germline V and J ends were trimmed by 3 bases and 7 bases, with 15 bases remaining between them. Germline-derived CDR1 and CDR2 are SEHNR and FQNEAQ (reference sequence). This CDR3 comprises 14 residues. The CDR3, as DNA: TGTGCCAGCAGCTTTTCACAGCTAGAAGTTGGCTACACCTTC. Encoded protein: CASSFSQLEVGYTF.

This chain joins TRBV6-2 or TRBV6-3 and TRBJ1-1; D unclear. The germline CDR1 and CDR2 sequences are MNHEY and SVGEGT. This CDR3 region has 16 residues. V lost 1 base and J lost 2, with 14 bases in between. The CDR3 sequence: CASSYYTSARNTEAFF. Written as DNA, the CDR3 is TGTGCCAGCAGTTACTACACCTCCGCCCGAAACACTGAAGCTTTCTTT.

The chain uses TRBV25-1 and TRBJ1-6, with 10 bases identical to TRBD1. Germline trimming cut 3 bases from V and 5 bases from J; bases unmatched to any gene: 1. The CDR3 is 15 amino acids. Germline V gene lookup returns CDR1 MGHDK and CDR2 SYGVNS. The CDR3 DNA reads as TGTGCCAGCAGTGATGGGACAGGGGATAATTCACCCCTCCACTTT. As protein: CASSDGTGDNSPLHF.

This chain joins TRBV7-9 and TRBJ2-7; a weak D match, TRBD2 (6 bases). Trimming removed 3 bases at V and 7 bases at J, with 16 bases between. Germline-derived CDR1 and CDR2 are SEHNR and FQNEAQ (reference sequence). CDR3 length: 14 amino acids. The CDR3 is CASSFGSSAGEQYF. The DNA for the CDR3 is TGTGCCAGCAGCTTTGGCAGTTCTGCGGGGGAGCAGTACTTC.

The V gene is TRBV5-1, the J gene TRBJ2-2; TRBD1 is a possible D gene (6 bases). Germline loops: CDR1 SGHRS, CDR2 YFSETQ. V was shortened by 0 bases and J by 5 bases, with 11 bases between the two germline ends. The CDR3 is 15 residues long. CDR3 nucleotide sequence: TGCGCCAGCAGCTTGGGCCTTACAGGGACCGGGGAGCTGTTTTTT. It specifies CASSLGLTGTGELFF.

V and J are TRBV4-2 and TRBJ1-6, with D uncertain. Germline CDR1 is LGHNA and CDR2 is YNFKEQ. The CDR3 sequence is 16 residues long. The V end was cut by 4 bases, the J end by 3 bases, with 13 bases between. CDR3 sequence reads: CASSLVGRDYNSPLHF. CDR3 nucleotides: TGTGCCAGCAGCCTAGTAGGACGGGACTATAATTCACCCCTCCACTTT.

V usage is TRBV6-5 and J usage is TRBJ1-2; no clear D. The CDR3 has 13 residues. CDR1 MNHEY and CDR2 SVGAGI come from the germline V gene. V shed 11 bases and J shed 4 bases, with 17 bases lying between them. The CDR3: CAGGRGRSYGYTF. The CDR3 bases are TGTGCCGGAGGCCGCGGCAGGAGCTATGGCTACACCTTC.

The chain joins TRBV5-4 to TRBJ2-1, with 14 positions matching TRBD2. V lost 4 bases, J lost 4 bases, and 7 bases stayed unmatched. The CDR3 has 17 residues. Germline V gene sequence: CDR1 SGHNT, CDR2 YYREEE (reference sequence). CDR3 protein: CASSGGLAGGRYNEQFF. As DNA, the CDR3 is TGTGCCAGCAGCGGAGGACTAGCGGGAGGTCGGTACAATGAGCAGTTCTTC.

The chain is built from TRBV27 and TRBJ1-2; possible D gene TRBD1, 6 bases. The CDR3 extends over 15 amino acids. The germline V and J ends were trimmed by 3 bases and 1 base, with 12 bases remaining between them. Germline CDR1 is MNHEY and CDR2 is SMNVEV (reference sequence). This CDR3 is CASSFSGDGNYGYTF. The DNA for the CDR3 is TGTGCCAGCAGTTTTTCAGGGGACGGTAACTATGGCTACACCTTC.

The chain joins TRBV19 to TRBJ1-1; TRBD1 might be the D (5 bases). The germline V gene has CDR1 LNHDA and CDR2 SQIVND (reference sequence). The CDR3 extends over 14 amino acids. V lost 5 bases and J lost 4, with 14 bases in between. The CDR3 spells CASSHATGGTEAFF. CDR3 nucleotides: TGTGCCAGTAGTCATGCAACCGGGGGCACTGAAGCTTTCTTT.

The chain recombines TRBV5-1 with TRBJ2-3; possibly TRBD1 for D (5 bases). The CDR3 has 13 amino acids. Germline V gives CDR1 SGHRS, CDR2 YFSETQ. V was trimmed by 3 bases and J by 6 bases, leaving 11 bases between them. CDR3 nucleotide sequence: TGCGCCAGCAGCTGGGGCAGTACGGATACGCAGTATTTT. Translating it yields CASSWGSTDTQYF.

CDR3 nucleotide sequence: TGTGCCAGCACCGACAGGGTAGGAACTGAAGCTTTCTTT. It translates to CASTDRVGTEAFF. The rearrangement joins TRBV9 to TRBJ1-1, with 7 bases that match TRBD1. The V segment lost 6 bases and the J segment 5 bases; nucleotides outside the gene matches: 7. Germline CDR1 reads SGDLS; CDR2 reads YYNGEE. CDR3 length equals 13 residues.

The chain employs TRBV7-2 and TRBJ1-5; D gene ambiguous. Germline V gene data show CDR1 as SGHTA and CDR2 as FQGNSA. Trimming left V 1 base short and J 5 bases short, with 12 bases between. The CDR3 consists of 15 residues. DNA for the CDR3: TGTGCCAGCAGCTTAGACACTAGGTCCCATCAGCCCCAGCATTTT. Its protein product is CASSLDTRSHQPQHF.

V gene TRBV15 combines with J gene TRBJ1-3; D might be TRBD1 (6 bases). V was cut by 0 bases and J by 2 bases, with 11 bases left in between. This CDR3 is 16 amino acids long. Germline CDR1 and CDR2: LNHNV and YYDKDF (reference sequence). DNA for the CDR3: TGTGCCACCAGCAGAGATTCGGGGGGCCCTGGAAACACCATATATTTT. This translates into CATSRDSGGPGNTIYF.

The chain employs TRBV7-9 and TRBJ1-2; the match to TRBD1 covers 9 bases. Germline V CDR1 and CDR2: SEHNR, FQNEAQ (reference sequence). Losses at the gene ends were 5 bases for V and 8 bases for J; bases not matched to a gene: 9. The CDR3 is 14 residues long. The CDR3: CASSPRDRVGGYTF. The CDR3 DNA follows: TGTGCCAGCAGCCCCAGGGACAGGGTGGGCGGCTACACCTTC.

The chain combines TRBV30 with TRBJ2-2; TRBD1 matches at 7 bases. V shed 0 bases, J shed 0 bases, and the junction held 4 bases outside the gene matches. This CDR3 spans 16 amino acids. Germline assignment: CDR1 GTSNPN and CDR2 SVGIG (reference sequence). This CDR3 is CAWSVRGGANTGELFF. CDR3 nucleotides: TGTGCCTGGAGTGTACGAGGGGGCGCGAACACCGGGGAGCTGTTTTTT.

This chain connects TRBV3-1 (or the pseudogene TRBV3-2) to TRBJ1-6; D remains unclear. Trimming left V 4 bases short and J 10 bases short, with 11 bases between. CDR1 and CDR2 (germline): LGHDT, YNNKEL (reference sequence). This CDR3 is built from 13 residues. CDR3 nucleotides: TGTGCCAGCAGCCCGCGCGGGGAATCACCCCTCCACTTT. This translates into CASSPRGESPLHF.

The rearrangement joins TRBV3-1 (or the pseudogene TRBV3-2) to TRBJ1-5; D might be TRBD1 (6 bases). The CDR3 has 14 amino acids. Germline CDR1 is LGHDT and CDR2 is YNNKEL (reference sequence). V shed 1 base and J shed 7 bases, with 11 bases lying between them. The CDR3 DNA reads TGTGCCAGCAGCCAAGCAGGGGTCGGACAGCCCCAGCATTTT. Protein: CASSQAGVGQPQHF.

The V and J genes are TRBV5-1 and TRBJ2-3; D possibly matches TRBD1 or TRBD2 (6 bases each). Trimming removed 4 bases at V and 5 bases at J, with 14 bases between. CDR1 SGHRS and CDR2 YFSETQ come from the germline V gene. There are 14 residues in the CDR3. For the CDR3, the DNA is TGCGCCAGCAGCCCCGGGGGCCTTAGAGATACGCAGTATTTT. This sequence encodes CASSPGGLRDTQYF. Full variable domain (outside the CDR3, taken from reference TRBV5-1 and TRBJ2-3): KAGVTQTPRYLIKTRGQQVTLSCSPISGHRSVSWYQQTPGQGLQFLFEYFSETQRNKGNFPGRFSGRQFSNSRSEMNVSTLELGDSALYLCASSPGGLRDTQYFGPGTRLTVL.

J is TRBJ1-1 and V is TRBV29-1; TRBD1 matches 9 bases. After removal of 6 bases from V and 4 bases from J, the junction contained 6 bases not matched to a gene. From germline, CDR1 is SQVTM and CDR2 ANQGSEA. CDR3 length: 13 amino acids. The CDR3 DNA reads TGCAGCGTCCTCCTGACAGGGGGCACTGAAGCTTTCTTT. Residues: CSVLLTGGTEAFF.